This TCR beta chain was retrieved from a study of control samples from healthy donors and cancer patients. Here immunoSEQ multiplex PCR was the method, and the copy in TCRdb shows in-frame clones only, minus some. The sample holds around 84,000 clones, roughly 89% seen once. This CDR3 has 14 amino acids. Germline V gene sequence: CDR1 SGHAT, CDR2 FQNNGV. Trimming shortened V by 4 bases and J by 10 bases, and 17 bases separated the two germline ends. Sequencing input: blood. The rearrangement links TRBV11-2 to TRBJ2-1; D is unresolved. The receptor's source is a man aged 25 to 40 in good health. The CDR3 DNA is TGTGCCAGCAGCTCTTTACTATCTTCTTGGGAGCAGTTCTTC. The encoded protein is CASSSLLSSWEQFF.